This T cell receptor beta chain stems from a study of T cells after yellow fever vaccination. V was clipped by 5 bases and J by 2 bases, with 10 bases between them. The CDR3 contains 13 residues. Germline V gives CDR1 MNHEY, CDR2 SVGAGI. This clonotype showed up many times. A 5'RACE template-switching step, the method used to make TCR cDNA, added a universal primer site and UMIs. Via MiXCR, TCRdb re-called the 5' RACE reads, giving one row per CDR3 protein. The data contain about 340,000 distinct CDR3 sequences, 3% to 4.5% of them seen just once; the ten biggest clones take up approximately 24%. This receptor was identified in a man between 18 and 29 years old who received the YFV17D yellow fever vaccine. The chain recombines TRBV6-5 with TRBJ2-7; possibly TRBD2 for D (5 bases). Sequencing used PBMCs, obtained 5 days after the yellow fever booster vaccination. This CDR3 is CASSPGFPYEQYF. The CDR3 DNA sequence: TGTGCCAGCAGTCCGGGATTCCCCTACGAGCAGTACTTC.